The 20 T cell receptor beta chains given below trace back to one sample, sequenced in a study of blood T cell repertoires in COVID-19. The assay was immunoSEQ multiplex PCR, and TCRdb's table has in-frame clones only and misses some. The repertoire consists of around 140,000 clones, with roughly 90% occurring once and the leading ten covering 3.5% to 4.5%. The specimen sequenced was PBMCs or T cells enriched from blood (not recorded which). The receptor set was obtained from a middle-aged woman who had been exposed to COVID-19.

The DNA of the CDR3 is TGTGCCAGCAGCCAAGACCAGCGGGGGTACACCGGGGAGCTGTTTTTT. It is translated as CASSQDQRGYTGELFF. The chain carries TRBV3-1 (or the pseudogene TRBV3-2) and TRBJ2-2, with 8 nucleotides matching TRBD2. After removal of 0 bases from V and 3 bases from J, the junction contained 3 bases not matched to a gene. This CDR3 contains 16 residues. Germline V gives CDR1 LGHDT, CDR2 YNNKEL (reference sequence).

Points on this clone: This sample includes further DNA sequences coding for the same CDR3. The chain uses TRBV27 and TRBJ1-5; 7 bases are shared with TRBD1. Germline lookup yields CDR1 MNHEY and CDR2 SMNVEV (reference sequence). The CDR3 is 14 residues long. V shed 6 bases and J 3 bases; nucleotides not matched to a gene: 5. DNA for the CDR3: TGTGCCAGCAGCCAAACAGGGGACAATCAGCCCCAGCATTTT. It is translated as CASSQTGDNQPQHF.

J is TRBJ1-1 and V is TRBV19; the D is unclear. Looked up from germline, CDR1 is LNHDA and CDR2 is SQIVND (reference sequence). The germline V and J ends were trimmed by 5 bases and 6 bases, with 16 bases remaining between them. The CDR3 runs to 14 residues. This chain's CDR3 is CASSPTGRGAEAFF. In DNA, the CDR3 is TGTGCCAGTAGTCCCACGGGCCGCGGGGCTGAAGCTTTCTTT.

The CDR3 loop is CASGSSGERSNEQFF. DNA of the CDR3: TGCGCCAGCGGATCTTCAGGGGAGCGGTCCAATGAGCAGTTCTTC. This chain uses TRBV5-1 with TRBJ2-1, with D perhaps TRBD1 (6 bases). The V gene's germline CDR1 is SGHRS and CDR2 YFSETQ. CDR3 length: 15 amino acids. V was shortened by 7 bases and J by 6 bases, with 20 bases between the two germline ends.

The genes are TRBV15 and TRBJ2-5, with 9 bases that match TRBD2. This CDR3 contains 16 residues. Germline loops: CDR1 LNHNV, CDR2 YYDKDF (reference sequence). The ends lost 0 bases at V and 5 bases at J; junction bases unmatched: 7. The CDR3 bases are TGTGCCACCAGCAGAGATCCTAGCGGGATTGGGGAGACCCAGTACTTC. It yields the protein CATSRDPSGIGETQYF.

With regard to this clone: A read error may account for a junction end that differs from germline. The same CDR3 arises from other DNA sequences in this sample as well. J is TRBJ2-2 and V is TRBV6-5; D possibly corresponds to TRBD1 (6 bases). The CDR3 loop spans 15 amino acids. Per germline, CDR1 MNHEY and CDR2 SVGAGI. The CDR3 is CASSYDRSSTGELFF. The CDR3 region has the DNA TGCGCCAGCAGTTACGACAGGTCTAGTACCGGGGAGCTGTTTTTT.

The chain combines TRBV6-6 with TRBJ2-7; 7 positions agree with TRBD1. V dropped 3 bases and J dropped 3; count of bases not matched to a gene: 5. The CDR3 is 14 residues long. From germline, CDR1 is MNHNY and CDR2 SVGAGI (reference sequence). In nucleotides, the CDR3 is TGTGCCAGCAGTTATTCGGACAGGAGCTACGAGCAGTACTTC. Translation: CASSYSDRSYEQYF.

The chain joins TRBV18 to TRBJ1-5, with 10 positions matching TRBD1. V lost 6 bases and J lost 5; bases outside the gene matches: 4. The length of the CDR3 is 14 residues. From germline, CDR1 is KGHSH and CDR2 LQKENI. CDR3 coding DNA: TGTGCCAGCTCCCCGACAGGGGGCGATCAGCCCCAGCATTTT. Translation gives CASSPTGGDQPQHF.

The chain employs TRBV11-2 and TRBJ2-7; 8 nucleotides align to TRBD1. Germline assignment: CDR1 SGHAT and CDR2 FQNNGV. Trimming removed 5 bases from V and 5 bases from J; junction bases left unmatched: 8. CDR3 size: 14 residues. CDR3 sequence reads: CASSGWDRRDEQYF. The CDR3 DNA reads as TGTGCCAGCAGCGGGTGGGACAGGCGTGACGAGCAGTACTTC.

This clone was seen a single time. V and J are TRBV5-8 and TRBJ2-5; D unclear. This CDR3 comprises 14 residues. V was clipped by 3 bases and J by 1 base, with 10 bases between them. The germline gives CDR1 SGHTS, CDR2 YDEGEE. The CDR3 DNA reads TGTGCCAGCAGCTACGACATAGTCCAAGAGACCCAGTACTTC. Amino acids: CASSYDIVQETQYF.

This chain connects TRBV10-3 to TRBJ1-1, with TRBD1 identical over 9 bases. CDR1 and CDR2 from the germline V gene are ENHRY and SYGVKD. Trimming cost V 10 bases and J 1 base; bases outside gene matches: 4. The CDR3 sequence is 13 residues long. CDR3 DNA sequence: TGTGCCACGCGGGGACAGGGGAACACTGAAGCTTTCTTT. As protein: CATRGQGNTEAFF.

The gene calls are TRBV18 and TRBJ1-1, with D tentatively TRBD1 (6 bases). Germline CDR1 reads KGHSH; CDR2 reads LQKENI. This CDR3 region has 14 residues. V was pared by 5 bases and J by 5 bases, with 15 bases between. CDR3 region: CASSTPRGNTEAFF. Written as DNA, the CDR3 is TGTGCCAGCTCAACCCCGAGGGGGAATACTGAAGCTTTCTTT.

The genes are TRBV19 and TRBJ1-5; TRBD1 matches 11 bases. Trimming took 5 bases from V and 2 from J; bases not matched to a gene: 2. CDR3 size: 15 residues. Germline V lookup: CDR1 LNHDA, CDR2 SQIVND (reference sequence). DNA for the CDR3: TGTGCCAGTAGTCTGGGACAGGGGGGCAATCAGCCCCAGCATTTT. This codes for CASSLGQGGNQPQHF.

This clone appeared a single time. The rearrangement uses TRBV5-8 and TRBJ2-5, with 8 positions matching TRBD1. CDR3 length: 14 residues. With V trimmed by 2 bases and J by 4 bases, 4 bases remained unmatched. The germline CDR1 and CDR2 sequences are SGHTS and YDEGEE. The chain's CDR3 is CASSFRGLSETQYF. CDR3 in DNA: TGTGCCAGCAGCTTCAGGGGGCTTTCAGAGACCCAGTACTTC.

V is TRBV5-1 and J is TRBJ2-7, with TRBD2 matching 12 bases. V was clipped by 3 bases and J by 3 bases; unmatched bases: 4. The CDR3 covers 15 residues. Germline V gene lookup returns CDR1 SGHRS and CDR2 YFSETQ. The CDR3 nucleotides read TGCGCCAGCAGCTCAAGGACTAGCGGGGTCTACGAGCAGTACTTC. This encodes CASSSRTSGVYEQYF. Full variable domain (remainder filled in from reference TRBV5-1 and TRBJ2-7): KAGVTQTPRYLIKTRGQQVTLSCSPISGHRSVSWYQQTPGQGLQFLFEYFSETQRNKGNFPGRFSGRQFSNSRSEMNVSTLELGDSALYLCASSSRTSGVYEQYFGPGTRLTVT.

This clone showed up just once. CDR3 in amino acids: CASSSGQEYEQYF. For the CDR3, the DNA is TGTGCCAGCAGCTCGGGACAGGAATACGAGCAGTACTTC. The rearrangement uses TRBV11-2 and TRBJ2-7; 8 bases map to TRBD1. The trim removed 4 bases at V and 4 bases at J, leaving 3 bases unmatched. Germline CDR1 SGHAT, CDR2 FQNNGV. This CDR3 spans 13 amino acids.

The J gene is TRBJ1-6, the V gene TRBV6-5, with a tentative D call TRBD1 (5 bases). V lost 4 bases to trimming and J lost 3 bases, with 10 bases between them. Germline loops: CDR1 MNHEY, CDR2 SVGAGI. CDR3 length equals 15 residues. The DNA for the CDR3 is TGTGCCAGCAGTTGGGAGGGGATCTATAATTCACCCCTCCACTTT. Encoded protein: CASSWEGIYNSPLHF.

As DNA, the CDR3 is TGTGCCAGCGCGACAGGCTTCCAAGAGACCCAGTACTTC. Its translation is CASATGFQETQYF. The chain has TRBV6-5 and TRBJ2-5; a possible D gene is TRBD1 (6 bases). The CDR3 has 13 amino acids. The germline CDR1 and CDR2 sequences are MNHEY and SVGAGI. The V end was cut by 8 bases, the J end by 1 base, with 11 bases between.

The rearrangement joins TRBV4-1 to TRBJ1-5, with 9 bases fitting TRBD1. CDR1 and CDR2 (germline): MGHRA, YSYEKL. J lost 7 bases, V lost 1 base, and 8 bases had no gene match. CDR3 length: 16 amino acids. CDR3 nucleotides: TGCGCCAGCAGCCAAGTTACGGGACAGGGACGACAGCCCCAGCATTTT. Translation: CASSQVTGQGRQPQHF.

The chain joins TRBV20-1 to TRBJ1-2; D is unresolved. The length of the CDR3 is 11 residues. V was shortened by 0 bases and J by 3 bases, with 2 bases between the two germline ends. Germline lookup yields CDR1 DFQATT and CDR2 SNEGSKA (reference sequence). The DNA for the CDR3 is TGCAGTGCTAGAGACGACTATGGCTACACCTTC. This translates into CSARDDYGYTF.